The 11 T cell receptor beta chains below were found in one sample sequenced in a study of T cell responses to AZD1222 COVID-19 vaccine. Assay used: immunoSEQ multiplex PCR; TCRdb lists only in-frame clones, some missing. The sample includes over 110,000 clones, 93% of them seen just once. This specimen was peripheral blood, taken after recovery from COVID-19. Every receptor here comes from an adult who had recovered from COVID-19.

Comment on this clone: At one boundary the junction diverges from the germline segment, which might be a read error. The chain carries TRBV19 and TRBJ2-1, with 7 bases identical to TRBD2. Germline V gene lookup returns CDR1 LNHDA and CDR2 SQIVND (reference sequence). The length of the CDR3 is 15 residues. CDR3 protein: CVSSLGLVGGNEQFF. DNA of the CDR3: TGTGTCAGTAGTCTGGGCCTAGTGGGGGGGAATGAGCAGTTCTTC.

The gene calls are TRBV11-2 and TRBJ2-1; D may be TRBD1 or TRBD2 (5 bases each). This CDR3 is built from 16 residues. CDR1 and CDR2 (germline): SGHAT, FQNNGV. Trimming shortened V by 5 bases and J by 3 bases, and 17 bases separated the two germline ends. This chain's CDR3 is CASSLPGRRGYNEQFF. For the CDR3, the DNA is TGTGCCAGCAGCCTGCCGGGGCGCCGGGGCTACAATGAGCAGTTCTTC.

J is TRBJ1-1 and V is TRBV9; D possibly corresponds to TRBD1 (5 bases). Germline values: CDR1 SGDLS, CDR2 YYNGEE. V dropped 0 bases and J dropped 1 base, with 10 bases sitting between them. The CDR3 has 15 residues. This chain's CDR3 is CASSVEARGNTEAFF. The CDR3 nucleotides are TGTGCCAGCAGCGTAGAAGCTAGGGGGAACACTGAAGCTTTCTTT.

The V call is TRBV11-2, the J call TRBJ2-7; TRBD2 agrees at 7 bases. Germline CDR1 and CDR2: SGHAT and FQNNGV. This CDR3 contains 17 residues. V shed 2 bases and J 0 bases; nucleotides not matched to a gene: 10. The CDR3 spells CASSLHLADPSSYEQYF. The DNA for the CDR3 is TGTGCCAGCAGCTTACATCTAGCGGACCCCAGCTCCTACGAGCAGTACTTC.

The rearrangement links TRBV20-1 to TRBJ2-1; D remains ambiguous. The germline V gene has CDR1 DFQATT and CDR2 SNEGSKA (reference sequence). Trimming pared 3 bases from V and 4 bases from J, leaving 13 bases between. The CDR3 sequence is 14 residues long. The CDR3 region has the DNA TGCAGTGCTAGTCACCATACCGGATACAATGAGCAGTTCTTC. It is translated as CSASHHTGYNEQFF.

The genes are TRBV18 and TRBJ2-7; D gene unclear. In germline, CDR1 is KGHSH, CDR2 LQKENI. This CDR3 region has 12 residues. V dropped 0 bases and J dropped 1 base, with 1 base sitting between them. This CDR3 is CASSPPSYEQYF. The DNA for the CDR3 is TGTGCCAGCTCACCACCGTCCTACGAGCAGTACTTC.

This chain joins TRBV9 and TRBJ2-2; 10 bases are a match to TRBD2. The germline gives CDR1 SGDLS, CDR2 YYNGEE. J gave up 5 bases and V 0 bases, and 7 bases lay outside the gene matches. The CDR3 loop spans 17 amino acids. The CDR3 loop reads CASSVGPSGSTTGELFF. The CDR3 DNA is TGTGCCAGCAGCGTAGGTCCTAGCGGGAGTACTACCGGGGAGCTGTTTTTT.

The chain uses TRBV10-1 and TRBJ2-2; no clear D gene. CDR1 is WNHNN, CDR2 SYGVQD, per germline (reference sequence). The CDR3 is 12 residues long. V lost 2 bases to trimming and J lost 5 bases, with 3 bases between them. The CDR3 loop is CASSEETGELFF. In nucleotides, the CDR3 is TGCGCCAGCAGTGAGGAGACCGGGGAGCTGTTTTTT.

The genes are TRBV29-1 and TRBJ2-1, with 7 bases matching TRBD2. CDR1 is SQVTM, CDR2 ANQGSEA, per germline. The CDR3 length is 17 residues. V was pared by 1 base and J by 4 bases, with 13 bases of the junction left unmatched. CDR3 coding DNA: TGCAGCGTTGAAGGCCTTTTGGGGCGGGAGTCTTACAATGAGCAGTTCTTC. Protein: CSVEGLLGRESYNEQFF.

V gene TRBV11-2 combines with J gene TRBJ1-3; unclear D gene. Trimming removed 1 base at V and 0 bases at J, with 7 bases between. The CDR3 is 15 amino acids. The germline V gene encodes CDR1 SGHAT and CDR2 FQNNGV. CDR3 region: CASSLAGYSGNTIYF. The CDR3 DNA reads TGTGCCAGCAGCTTAGCGGGATACTCTGGAAACACCATATATTTT.

This chain uses TRBV27 with TRBJ1-1; D might be TRBD1 (6 bases). CDR3 length: 14 amino acids. The germline gives CDR1 MNHEY, CDR2 SMNVEV (reference sequence). With 6 bases removed from V and 5 bases from J, the gap between germline ends came to 16 bases. The CDR3: CASRLGAAGTEAFF. In nucleotides, the CDR3 is TGTGCCAGCAGGTTGGGGGCGGCTGGGACTGAAGCTTTCTTT.